Listed below are T cell receptor beta chains from one sample, sequenced in a study of spatial heterogeneity in lung cancer. Each CDR3 protein gets one entry after TCRdb re-called the 5' RACE reads with MiXCR. The table includes a few thousand distinct CDR3 sequences, around 3.1% detected once. The sample in question was normal lung tissue next to the tumor, obtained at surgery. The receptors were gathered from a male donor with early-stage non-small cell lung cancer. The CDR3 runs from the conserved cysteine through the conserved F or W. D genes are given only for firm matches. The size entry is marked missing in some rows and otherwise reads once, few, many or a size class.

NA	TRBV20-1	TRBJ2-3	TRBD2	TGCAGTGCTCTAAGCAGCGGGAGTAGAACAGATACGCAGTATTTT	CSALSSGSRTDTQYF
many	TRBV3-1	TRBJ1-3	TRBD1	TGTGCCAGCAGCCAAGAGACAGGGTTGAACACCATATATTTT	CASSQETGLNTIYF
medium-sized	TRBV20-1	TRBJ2-5	TRBD2	TGCAGTGCTAGACTGGGACTAGCGGGAACTAAGACCCAGTACTTC	CSARLGLAGTKTQYF
medium-sized	TRBV7-9	TRBJ1-1	TRBD1	TGTGCCAGCAGCCTCTCCGGGACAGGGAACACTGAAGCTTTCTTT	CASSLSGTGNTEAFF
medium-sized	TRBV20-1	TRBJ2-5	NA	TGCAGTGCTAGAGTTATGGGCAGTCAAGAGACCCAGTACTTC	CSARVMGSQETQYF
medium-sized	TRBV20-1	TRBJ1-5	NA	TGCAGTGCTACGAAATATAGGTTGGACAGCCCAAATCAGCCCCAGCATTTT	CSATKYRLDSPNQPQHF
medium-sized	TRBV19	TRBJ1-4	TRBD1	TGTGCCAGTAGCGGGACAGCTTTAGAAAAACTGTTTTTT	CASSGTALEKLFF
many	TRBV6-1	TRBJ2-3	TRBD2	TGTGCCAGCAGTGCGGGGGGGGTTAGCACAGATACGCAGTATTTT	CASSAGGVSTDTQYF
medium-sized	TRBV7-9	TRBJ1-4	TRBD1	TGTGCCAGCAGCTTAGTTAGCAGGGGGCGAAGTGACGAAAAACTGTTTTTT	CASSLVSRGRSDEKLFF
many	TRBV29-1	TRBJ1-1	NA	TGCAGCGTTGAAGGAGGATTGGGCACTGAAGCTTTCTTT	CSVEGGLGTEAFF
many	TRBV7-2	TRBJ2-7	TRBD2	TGTGCCAGCAGCTTCGCTAGGGGGATTTCGACTAGCGGGAGAAACGAGCAGTACTTC	CASSFARGISTSGRNEQYF
many	TRBV20-1	TRBJ2-5	NA	TGCAGTGCTAGATTTGCCGAGGCAGAAGAGACCCAGTACTTC	CSARFAEAEETQYF
many	TRBV7-9	TRBJ2-1	TRBD2	TGTGCCAGCAGCCGTCCGCCCGGGACTAGAGATGAGCAGTTCTTC	CASSRPPGTRDEQFF
medium-sized	TRBV7-2	TRBJ2-3	NA	TGTGCCAGCAGCTTCCCGGCCAGCGGAGATACGCAGTATTTT	CASSFPASGDTQYF
medium-sized	TRBV7-9	TRBJ2-1	NA	TGTGCCAGCAGCTTTTACGGGATACATGAGCAGTTCTTC	CASSFYGIHEQFF
medium-sized	TRBV11-2	TRBJ2-1	TRBD1	TGTGCCAGCAGCCTCCCGAGACAGGGGGCGGTAAGGACCTACAATGAGCAGTTCTTC	CASSLPRQGAVRTYNEQFF
many	TRBV20-1	TRBJ2-1	NA	TGCAGTGCTAGCCGGGAGAGTTCCAATGAGCAGTTCTTC	CSASRESSNEQFF
many	TRBV19	TRBJ2-2	TRBD1	TGTGCCAGTAGACGGCAGGGGGCAGAATCCGGGGAGCTGTTTTTT	CASRRQGAESGELFF
many	TRBV27	TRBJ2-5	NA	TGTGCCAGCAGCCCCTTGGACATCCAAGAGACCCAGTACTTC	CASSPLDIQETQYF
many	TRBV19	TRBJ2-3	NA	TGTGCCAGTAGTATAGAGCCGACCGCGCAGTATTTT	CASSIEPTAQYF
medium-sized	TRBV4-3	TRBJ2-5	TRBD1	TGCGCCAGCAGTCAACACGGACAGGAGGAAGAGACCCAGTACTTC	CASSQHGQEEETQYF
many	TRBV11-2	TRBJ2-5	TRBD2	TGTGCCAGCAGGTCGGCTCGGGGACTAGCGGGACAAGAGACCCAGTACTTC	CASRSARGLAGQETQYF
many	TRBV29-1	TRBJ2-5	TRBD2	TGCAGCGCTGCTAGCGGCCAAGAGACCCAGTACTTC	CSAASGQETQYF
many	TRBV20-1	TRBJ2-5	TRBD1	TGCAGTGCTAAATCCGGGACAGGGGAAGAGACCCAGTACTTC	CSAKSGTGEETQYF
many	TRBV7-3	TRBJ1-4	NA	TGTGCCAGCAGCTCAAACTTCACAGTGGCGGAACTGTTTTTT	CASSSNFTVAELFF
many	TRBV6-5	TRBJ2-7	NA	TGTGCCAGCAGTTACTCGTATTGGACCGAGGACTCCTACGAGCAGTACTTC	CASSYSYWTEDSYEQYF
medium-sized	TRBV24-1	TRBJ2-1	NA	TGTGCCACCAGTGCGGGTTATGAGCAGTTCTTC	CATSAGYEQFF
large	TRBV7-2	TRBJ2-1	TRBD2	TGTGCCAGCAGCTCCCGGGGTAGCGGGGGGCTAGGGGAGCAGTTCTTC	CASSSRGSGGLGEQFF
medium-sized	TRBV29-1	TRBJ1-1	NA	TGCAGCGTTGAGGGGGGGCCAGAAGCTTTCTTT	CSVEGGPEAFF
hyperexpanded	TRBV6-5	TRBJ2-7	TRBD1	TGTGCCAGCAGCTTGGGACAGGGGATAACCTACGAGCAGTACTTC	CASSLGQGITYEQYF
medium-sized	TRBV7-8	TRBJ2-5	NA	TGTGCCAGCAGCTTAGGTCAAGAGACCCAGTACTTC	CASSLGQETQYF
few	TRBV6-5	TRBJ2-3	NA	TGTGCCAGCAGTTACTCGTGGGGGCCTGGGACAGATACGCAGTATTTT	CASSYSWGPGTDTQYF
large	TRBV19	TRBJ2-3	NA	TGTGCCAGTAGTATCTTCCAGGGTGGCACAGATACGCAGTATTTT	CASSIFQGGTDTQYF